This TCR beta chain was obtained from a study of early T cells in non-severe SARS-CoV-2 infection (dated by TCRdb to the early 2020s). Background on the whole study: Bulk RNA from unsorted whole blood was used for TCR sequencing, so alpha and beta chains could not be paired.

Library prep was done by 5' RACE. For sequencing, a NextSeq 500 was employed. To correct for sequencing error and PCR bias, the TCR library protocol tagged individual cDNA molecules with unique molecular identifiers. Both TCR alpha and beta chains were sequenced, and tight co-correlation was observed between alpha and beta sequence abundances in each sample. In the source study's methods: Decombinator V4 was used to perform V gene, J gene and CDR3 annotation of TCR sequences. Expanded TCRs were defined as changing significantly between any two time points under a Poisson model with p below 0.0001. TCR abundances were normalised to the total number of TCRs sequenced in each sample and reported as counts per million. TRAV1-2 paired with TRAJ12, TRAJ20 or TRAJ33 defined MAIT TCRs, while TRAV10 paired with TRAJ18 defined iNKT TCRs. VDJdb, accessed on 1 November 2021, was searched for TCRs annotated for CMV, EBV and SARS-CoV-2, and TCRs annotated for more than one antigen were excluded. TCRdb reprocessed the public reads (quality trimming at Q25 with fastp, clone calling with MiXCR) and kept in-frame beta chains. Rows merge per CDR3 protein into single entries with the most common DNA and genes. TCRdb's processing, not the study's, gives the V and J calls here. For this sample the table gives 100,000 to 120,000 distinct CDR3 sequences, of which about 12% were detected only once. The ten top clones hold 3% to 4.5% of the sample.

Paper-wide results and their limitations: VDJdb matching was skewed toward anti-spike CD8 responses and likely underestimated virus-specific expansions, missing private and CD4 specificities.

Spanning cysteine to phenylalanine, the CDR3 consists of 15 amino acids. Only the CDR3 DNA is retained, 45 bases long and in frame from the first base. CDR1 and CDR2 are read off the germline V gene as SGHRS and YFSETQ. V is clipped by 0 bases and J by 3 bases, and the sequence between their germline boundaries is 12 bases long. A word on this clonotype: Its specific antigen is unknown. Base-call qualities are not available, and no considerably larger clone is one nucleotide away.

Set within a cohort of healthcare workers in London, UK, this nested case-control study involved weekly PCR testing of nasopharyngeal swabs along with blood sampling. Healthcare workers were recruited between 23 and 31 March 2020, during the week of the UK lockdown, and were followed weekly for up to about 15 weeks. The specimen comprised whole blood, sampled at baseline. The sequence joins TRBV5-1 to TRBJ1-2, with a tentative D gene TRBD1 over 5 matching bases. The TCR sequence derives from an adult who was a healthcare worker with PCR-confirmed SARS-CoV-2 infection or an uninfected control (not recorded which). The nucleotides are TGCGCCAGCAGCTTGGGGGGACCGACCGACTATGGCTACACCTTC. This sequence encodes CASSLGGPTDYGYTF.